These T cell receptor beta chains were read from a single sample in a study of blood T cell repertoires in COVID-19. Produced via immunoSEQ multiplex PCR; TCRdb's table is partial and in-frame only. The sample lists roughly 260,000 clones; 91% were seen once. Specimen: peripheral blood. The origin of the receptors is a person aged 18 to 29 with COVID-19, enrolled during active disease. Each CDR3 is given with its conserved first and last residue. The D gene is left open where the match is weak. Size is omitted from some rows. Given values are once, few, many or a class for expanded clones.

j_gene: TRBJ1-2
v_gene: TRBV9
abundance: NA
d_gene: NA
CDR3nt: TGTGCCAGCAGCGGGAGAAACGGGTTTAACTATGGCTACACCTTC
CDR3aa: CASSGRNGFNYGYTF

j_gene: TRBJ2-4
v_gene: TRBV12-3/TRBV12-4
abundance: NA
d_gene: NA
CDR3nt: TGTGCCAGCAGTTTCAGTCTCAAAAACATTCAGTACTTC
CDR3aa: CASSFSLKNIQYF

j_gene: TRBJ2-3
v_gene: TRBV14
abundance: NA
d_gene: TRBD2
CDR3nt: TGTGCCAGCGGGGAAGGACTAGCGGGTGTCACAGATACGCAGTATTTT
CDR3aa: CASGEGLAGVTDTQYF

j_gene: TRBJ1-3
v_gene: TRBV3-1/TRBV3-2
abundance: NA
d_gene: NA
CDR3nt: TGTGCCAGCAGCCAAGCAGGGACTGGAAACACCATATATTTT
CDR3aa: CASSQAGTGNTIYF

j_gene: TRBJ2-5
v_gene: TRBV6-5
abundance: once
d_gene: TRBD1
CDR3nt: TGTGCCAGCAGTTACAACAGGGGCCCACAAGAGACCCAGTACTTC
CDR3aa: CASSYNRGPQETQYF

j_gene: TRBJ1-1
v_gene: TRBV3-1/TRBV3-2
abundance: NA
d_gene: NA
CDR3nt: TGTGCCAGCAGCAGACCGGGACTTCAAGAAGCTTTCTTT
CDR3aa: CASSRPGLQEAFF

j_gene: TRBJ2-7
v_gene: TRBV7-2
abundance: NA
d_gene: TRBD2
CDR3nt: TGTGCCAGCAGCTCGGCAGGACTAGCGGTTTCCTACGAGCAGTACTTC
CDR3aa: CASSSAGLAVSYEQYF

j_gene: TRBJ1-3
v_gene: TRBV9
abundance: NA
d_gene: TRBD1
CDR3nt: TGTGCCAGCAGCTCTCGGGACAGGGGTGCCCCTTCTGGAAACACCATATATTTT
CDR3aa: CASSSRDRGAPSGNTIYF

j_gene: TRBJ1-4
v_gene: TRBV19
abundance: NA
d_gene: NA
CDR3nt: TGTGCCAGTAGTAGGGGTCTCGGGGGTATTGAAAAACTGTTTTTT
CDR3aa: CASSRGLGGIEKLFF

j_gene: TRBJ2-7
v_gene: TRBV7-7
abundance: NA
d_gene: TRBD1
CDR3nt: TGTGCCAGCAGCGAAGGGACAGGGGAAAACTACGAGCAGTACTTC
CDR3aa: CASSEGTGENYEQYF